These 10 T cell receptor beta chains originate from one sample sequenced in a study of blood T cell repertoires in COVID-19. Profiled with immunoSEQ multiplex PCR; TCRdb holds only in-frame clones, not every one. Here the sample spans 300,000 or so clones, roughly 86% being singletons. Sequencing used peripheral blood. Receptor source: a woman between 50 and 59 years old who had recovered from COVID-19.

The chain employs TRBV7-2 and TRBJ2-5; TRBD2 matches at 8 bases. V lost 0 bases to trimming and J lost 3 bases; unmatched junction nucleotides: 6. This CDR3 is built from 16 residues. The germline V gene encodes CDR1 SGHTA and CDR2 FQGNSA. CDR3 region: CASSLAAGAFEETQYF. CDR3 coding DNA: TGTGCCAGCAGCTTAGCAGCGGGGGCGTTCGAAGAGACCCAGTACTTC.

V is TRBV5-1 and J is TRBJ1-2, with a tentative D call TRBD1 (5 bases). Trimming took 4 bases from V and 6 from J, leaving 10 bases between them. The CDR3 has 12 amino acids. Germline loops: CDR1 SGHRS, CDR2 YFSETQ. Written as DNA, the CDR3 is TGCGCCAGCAGCCACGGGGGGAATGGCTACACCTTC. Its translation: CASSHGGNGYTF.

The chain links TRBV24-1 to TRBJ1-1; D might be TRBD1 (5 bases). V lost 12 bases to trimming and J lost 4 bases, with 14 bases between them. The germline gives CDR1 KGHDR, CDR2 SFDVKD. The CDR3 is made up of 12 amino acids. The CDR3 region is CASSWGGTEAFF. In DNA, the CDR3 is TGTGCCTCCTCTTGGGGGGGCACTGAAGCTTTCTTT.

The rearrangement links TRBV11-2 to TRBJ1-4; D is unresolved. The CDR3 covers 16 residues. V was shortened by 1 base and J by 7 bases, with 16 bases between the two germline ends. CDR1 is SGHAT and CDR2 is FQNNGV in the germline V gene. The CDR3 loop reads CASSLGQRSPFEKLFF. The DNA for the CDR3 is TGTGCCAGCAGCTTAGGACAAAGGTCCCCCTTTGAAAAACTGTTTTTT.

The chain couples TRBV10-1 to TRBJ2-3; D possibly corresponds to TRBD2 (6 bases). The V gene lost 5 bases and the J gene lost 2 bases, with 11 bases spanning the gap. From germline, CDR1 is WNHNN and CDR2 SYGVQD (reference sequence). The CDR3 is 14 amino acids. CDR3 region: CASSRGLSTDTQYF. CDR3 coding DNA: TGCGCCAGCAGTCGGGGACTTTCCACAGATACGCAGTATTTT.

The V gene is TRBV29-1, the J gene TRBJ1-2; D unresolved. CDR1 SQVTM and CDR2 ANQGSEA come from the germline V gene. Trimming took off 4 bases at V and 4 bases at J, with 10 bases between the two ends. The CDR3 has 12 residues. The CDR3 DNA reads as TGCAGCGTTGTACAGACACCCTATGGCTACACCTTC. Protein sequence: CSVVQTPYGYTF.

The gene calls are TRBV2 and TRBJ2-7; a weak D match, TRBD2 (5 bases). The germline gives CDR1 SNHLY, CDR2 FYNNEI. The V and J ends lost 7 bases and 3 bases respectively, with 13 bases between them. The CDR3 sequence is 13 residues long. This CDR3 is CASKPTGNYEQYF. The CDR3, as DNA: TGTGCCAGCAAGCCTACGGGGAACTACGAGCAGTACTTC.

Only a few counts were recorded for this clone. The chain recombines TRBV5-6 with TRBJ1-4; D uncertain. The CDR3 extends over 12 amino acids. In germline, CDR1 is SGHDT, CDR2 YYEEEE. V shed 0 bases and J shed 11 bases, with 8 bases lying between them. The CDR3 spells CASSLDSGKLFF. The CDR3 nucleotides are TGTGCCAGCAGCTTGGACTCGGGTAAACTGTTTTTT.

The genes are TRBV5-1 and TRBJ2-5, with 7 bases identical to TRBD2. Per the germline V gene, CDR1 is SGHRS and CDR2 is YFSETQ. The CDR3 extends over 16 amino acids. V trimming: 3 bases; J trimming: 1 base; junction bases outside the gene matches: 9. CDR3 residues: CASSYGLVHSQETQYF. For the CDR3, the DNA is TGCGCCAGCAGCTATGGACTAGTCCACTCCCAAGAGACCCAGTACTTC.

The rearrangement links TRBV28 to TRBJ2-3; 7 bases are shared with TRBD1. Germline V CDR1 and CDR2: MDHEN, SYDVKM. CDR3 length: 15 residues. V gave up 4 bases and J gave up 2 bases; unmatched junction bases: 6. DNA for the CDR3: TGTGCCAGCAGTTCCGGACAGGACCACACAGATACGCAGTATTTT. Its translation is CASSSGQDHTDTQYF.